These T cell receptor beta chains were read from a single sample in a study of blood T cell repertoires in COVID-19. Profiled with immunoSEQ multiplex PCR; TCRdb holds only in-frame clones, not every one. This repertoire shows about 370,000 clones, 75% to 90% found once; its top ten account for around 1%. The sequencing input was PBMCs or T cells enriched from blood (not recorded which). Receptors were obtained from a man in his late teens or twenties who had recovered from COVID-19. The CDR3 runs from the conserved cysteine through the conserved F or W. The D gene is left open where the match is weak. Expanded clones get a size class; other rows say once, few or many, or leave the size out.

D,V,J,size,DNA,CDR3
TRBD1,TRBV3-1/TRBV3-2,TRBJ1-2,NA,TGTGCCAGCAGCCCCGGGACAGGGGGCAGGGGCTACACCTTC,CASSPGTGGRGYTF
NA,TRBV7-9,TRBJ2-7,once,TGTGCCAGCAGCTCGTATCGGGCACGACAGATTTACGAGCAGTACTTC,CASSSYRARQIYEQYF
TRBD2,TRBV11-2,TRBJ2-7,NA,TGTGCCAGCAGCCCTCGGGGGGTAGCGGGACTTAACGAGCAGTACTTC,CASSPRGVAGLNEQYF
TRBD2,TRBV6-4,TRBJ2-3,few,TGTGCCAGCAGCGCCACACGGGAGGGGGTAGATACGCAGTATTTT,CASSATREGVDTQYF
NA,TRBV4-2,TRBJ2-7,NA,TGTGCCAGCAGCCAGGGCCTGGGAGTAGCGACCTACGAGCAGTACTTC,CASSQGLGVATYEQYF
TRBD2,TRBV19,TRBJ2-3,NA,TGTGCCAGTAGCGGGACTAGCGGGAGTGGTGATACGCAGTATTTT,CASSGTSGSGDTQYF
NA,TRBV7-2,TRBJ2-5,NA,TGTGCCAGCAGCTACACTATCGGGCAAGAGACCCAGTACTTC,CASSYTIGQETQYF
TRBD2,TRBV5-1,TRBJ2-1,NA,TGCGCCAGCAGCTTTTCTAGCGGGGTCGATGAGCAGTTCTTC,CASSFSSGVDEQFF
TRBD1,TRBV28,TRBJ1-4,NA,TGTGCCAGCAGTTTACGACCGGGACAGAGTAATGAAAAACTGTTTTTT,CASSLRPGQSNEKLFF
NA,TRBV19,TRBJ2-2,NA,TGTGCCAGTATAAACTTACATTTGCAGGGGAGGGCCGGGGAGCTGTTTTTT,CASINLHLQGRAGELFF
NA,TRBV30,TRBJ1-2,once,TGTGCCTGGAGTGCCTCGGGGGGCTACACCTTC,CAWSASGGYTF
NA,TRBV7-8,TRBJ2-7,few,TGTGCCAGCAGCTTAGTACCCCCAGGTGGCAGGTCGGCATCCTCCTACGAGCAGTACTTC,CASSLVPPGGRSASSYEQYF
TRBD1,TRBV18,TRBJ1-2,NA,TGTGCCAGCTCACCTGGACAGGGGTACTATGGCTACACCTTC,CASSPGQGYYGYTF
TRBD2,TRBV13,TRBJ2-1,NA,TGTGCCAGCAGCTTACTAGCGGCCCAGAGCTCCTACAATGAGCAGTTCTTC,CASSLLAAQSSYNEQFF
NA,TRBV18,TRBJ2-3,NA,TGTGCCAGCTCCCCAAGGACGAGCGAAACTCTGAGGGTGTATTTT,CASSPRTSETLRVYF
NA,TRBV6-2/TRBV6-3,TRBJ1-5,NA,TGTGCCAGCAGTTACTCCTCCTTTACAGGGAGAGGGGGCAATCAGCCCCAGCATTTT,CASSYSSFTGRGGNQPQHF
TRBD1,TRBV6-5,TRBJ1-2,NA,TGTGCCAGCAGCACTCCTCAGGGGGCAGAGGGCTACACCTTC,CASSTPQGAEGYTF
NA,TRBV12-3/TRBV12-4,TRBJ2-1,NA,TGTGCCAGCGCGGTCTACCGCCACAATGAGCAGTTCTTC,CASAVYRHNEQFF
NA,TRBV10-3,TRBJ1-1,NA,TGTGCCATCAGTCTAACTGAAAACACTGAAGCTTTCTTT,CAISLTENTEAFF
TRBD1,TRBV5-6,TRBJ1-1,NA,TGTGCCAGCAGCTTGGTGAACAGGGGTCGGACTGAAGCTTTCTTT,CASSLVNRGRTEAFF
NA,TRBV6-5,TRBJ1-5,NA,TGTGCCAGCACCTCGGGGGGGGCGAGTCAGCCCCAGCATTTT,CASTSGGASQPQHF
TRBD1,TRBV7-3,TRBJ2-2,NA,TGTGCCAGCAGCTTAATTGGGAAGAGTAACGACAGGGTCACCGGGGAGCTGTTTTTT,CASSLIGKSNDRVTGELFF
TRBD1,TRBV3-1/TRBV3-2,TRBJ1-1,NA,TGTGCCAGCAGCCAATTTGGCGGAGGGGGCGCGGGCGAAGCTTTCTTT,CASSQFGGGGAGEAFF
TRBD1,TRBV19,TRBJ1-1,NA,TGTGCCAGTAGTGCTCGGACAGGGGGGGTTCCTCCTGAAGCTTTCTTT,CASSARTGGVPPEAFF
NA,TRBV7-3,TRBJ2-1,few,TGTGCCAGCAGCCTTACAGGCCGCAATGAGCAGTTCTTC,CASSLTGRNEQFF
NA,TRBV5-1,TRBJ1-1,NA,TGCGCCAGCAGCTTGGGCACGGACACTGAAGCTTTCTTT,CASSLGTDTEAFF
TRBD1,TRBV10-2,TRBJ1-5,NA,TGCGCCAGCAGTCGATCGGCAGGGGGCTCTCAGCCCCAGCATTTT,CASSRSAGGSQPQHF
NA,TRBV11-2,TRBJ2-7,NA,TGTGCCAGCAGCTTCGCGGGGACGGGGGTACGCGAGCAGTACTTC,CASSFAGTGVREQYF
TRBD2,TRBV13,TRBJ2-7,NA,TGTGCCAGCAGCCAAGAAGGACTAGCCTCGGCCTACGAGCAGTACTTC,CASSQEGLASAYEQYF
NA,TRBV2,TRBJ2-1,NA,TGTGCCAGCAGTGAAGCTCTAGCCCTTCATCGGTTCTTC,CASSEALALHRFF
NA,TRBV18,TRBJ1-3,few,TGTGCCAGCTCACCATCGGAGGAAAACACCATATATTTT,CASSPSEENTIYF
TRBD1,TRBV25-1,TRBJ2-5,NA,TGTGCCAGCACGAGGATCGGACAGGGTTTCCAAGAGACCCAGTACTTC,CASTRIGQGFQETQYF
NA,TRBV7-3,TRBJ1-1,NA,TGTGCCAGCAGCTCGGGGGTCGGCACTGAAGCTTTCTTT,CASSSGVGTEAFF
NA,TRBV29-1,TRBJ1-1,NA,TGCAGCGTTGGGGAAACCGCGGGGAACACTGAAGCTTTCTTT,CSVGETAGNTEAFF
NA,TRBV10-2,TRBJ1-1,NA,TGCGCCAGCAGTGACGGGGTGACGGTTGAAGCTTTCTTT,CASSDGVTVEAFF
TRBD1,TRBV9,TRBJ1-6,NA,TGTGCCAGCAGCCGACAGGGTCTTAATTCACCCCTCCACTTT,CASSRQGLNSPLHF
NA,TRBV2,TRBJ1-2,NA,TGTGCCAGCAGTCTCTCTCTTTCAGCTAACTATGGCTACACCTTC,CASSLSLSANYGYTF
TRBD2,TRBV12-3/TRBV12-4,TRBJ2-1,NA,TGTGCCAGCGGCCCCACTAGCGGCAATGAGCAGTTCTTC,CASGPTSGNEQFF
TRBD1,TRBV18,TRBJ1-4,NA,TGTGCCAGCTCACGGGACAGGGCAGCACCTGAAGAAAAACTGTTTTTT,CASSRDRAAPEEKLFF
NA,TRBV27,TRBJ1-5,once,TGTGCCAGCAGCAGCACAGGGAACCAGCCCCAGCATTTT,CASSSTGNQPQHF
NA,TRBV9,TRBJ2-7,NA,TGTGCCAGCAGCGTAGTCGGGGGCTACGAGCAGTACTTC,CASSVVGGYEQYF
NA,TRBV7-8,TRBJ1-1,NA,TGTGCCAGCAGCTCATTGACAGGTTTGGGGCGCACTGAAGCTTTCTTT,CASSSLTGLGRTEAFF
NA,TRBV18,TRBJ1-1,NA,TGTGCCAGCTCACCAAGTGGGGGGGGCAGGGGAAATACTGAAGCTTTCTTT,CASSPSGGGRGNTEAFF
NA,TRBV10-3,TRBJ1-6,NA,TGTGCCATCAGCGGACAGCCGTATAATTCACCCCTCCACTTT,CAISGQPYNSPLHF
NA,TRBV2,TRBJ1-2,NA,TGTGCCAGCGGACAGATCTCTAACTATGGCTACACCTTC,CASGQISNYGYTF
NA,TRBV6-5,TRBJ1-2,NA,TGTGCCAGCAGTTACTACCCCAGGGATGGCTACACCTTC,CASSYYPRDGYTF
NA,TRBV5-4,TRBJ1-1,NA,TGTGCCAGCAGCTTCCAGGGCCCTGAAGCTTTCTTT,CASSFQGPEAFF
NA,TRBV24-1,TRBJ2-3,once,TGTGCCACCAGTGATTGGGCTAGCGCTAGGGGAGATACGCAGTATTTT,CATSDWASARGDTQYF
TRBD1,TRBV9,TRBJ1-2,NA,TGTGCCAGCAGCGCCCCAACAGGGGGCAGTAACTATGGCTACACCTTC,CASSAPTGGSNYGYTF
TRBD1,TRBV7-9,TRBJ2-1,once,TGTGCCAGCAGCTTTGGACAGGGGTCTGGCAATGAGCAGTTCTTC,CASSFGQGSGNEQFF
TRBD1,TRBV5-1,TRBJ2-7,once,TGCGCCAGCAGCCGACAGGGGATTGACGAGCAGTACTTC,CASSRQGIDEQYF
NA,TRBV7-8,TRBJ1-5,NA,TGTGCCAGCAGCTCCTGGCCGAGACAGGACGATTATAGCAATCAGCCCCAGCATTTT,CASSSWPRQDDYSNQPQHF
NA,TRBV12-5,TRBJ2-5,once,TGTGCTAGTGGTTTGACGTCCCCAGGAACAGAGACCCAGTACTTC,CASGLTSPGTETQYF